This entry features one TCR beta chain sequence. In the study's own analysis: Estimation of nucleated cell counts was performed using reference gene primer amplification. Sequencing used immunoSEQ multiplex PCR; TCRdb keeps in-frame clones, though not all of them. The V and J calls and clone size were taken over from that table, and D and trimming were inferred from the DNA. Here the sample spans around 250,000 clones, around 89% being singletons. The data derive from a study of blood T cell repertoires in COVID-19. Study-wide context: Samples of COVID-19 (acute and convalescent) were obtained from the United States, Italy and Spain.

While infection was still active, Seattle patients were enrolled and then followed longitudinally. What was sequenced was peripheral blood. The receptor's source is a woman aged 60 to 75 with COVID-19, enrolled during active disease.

CDR3 amino acids: CASSQGPREGAYGYTF. Here the CDR3 DNA reads TGCGCCAGCAGCCAAGGCCCCCGGGAGGGGGCTTATGGCTACACCTTC. The chain uses TRBV4-1 and TRBJ1-2, with 7 nucleotides matching TRBD1. The CDR3 contains 16 residues. V was clipped by 1 base and J by 5 bases; unmatched bases: 10. Germline V gene lookup returns CDR1 MGHRA and CDR2 YSYEKL.